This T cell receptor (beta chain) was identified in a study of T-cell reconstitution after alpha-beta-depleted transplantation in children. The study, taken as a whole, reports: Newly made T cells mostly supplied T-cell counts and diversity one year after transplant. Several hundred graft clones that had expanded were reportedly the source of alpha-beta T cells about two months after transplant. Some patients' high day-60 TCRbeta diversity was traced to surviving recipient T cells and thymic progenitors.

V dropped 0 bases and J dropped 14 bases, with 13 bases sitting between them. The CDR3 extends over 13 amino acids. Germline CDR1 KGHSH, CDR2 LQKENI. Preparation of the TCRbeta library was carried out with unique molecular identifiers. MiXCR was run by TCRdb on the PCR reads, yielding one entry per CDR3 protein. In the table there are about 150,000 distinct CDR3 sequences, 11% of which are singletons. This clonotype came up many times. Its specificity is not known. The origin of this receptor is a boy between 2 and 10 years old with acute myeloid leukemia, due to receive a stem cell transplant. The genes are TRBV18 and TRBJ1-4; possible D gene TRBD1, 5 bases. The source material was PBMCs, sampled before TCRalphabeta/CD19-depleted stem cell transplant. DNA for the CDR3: TGTGCCAGCTCACCACCGGGGACTCAGAGTCTGTTTTTT. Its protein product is CASSPPGTQSLFF.